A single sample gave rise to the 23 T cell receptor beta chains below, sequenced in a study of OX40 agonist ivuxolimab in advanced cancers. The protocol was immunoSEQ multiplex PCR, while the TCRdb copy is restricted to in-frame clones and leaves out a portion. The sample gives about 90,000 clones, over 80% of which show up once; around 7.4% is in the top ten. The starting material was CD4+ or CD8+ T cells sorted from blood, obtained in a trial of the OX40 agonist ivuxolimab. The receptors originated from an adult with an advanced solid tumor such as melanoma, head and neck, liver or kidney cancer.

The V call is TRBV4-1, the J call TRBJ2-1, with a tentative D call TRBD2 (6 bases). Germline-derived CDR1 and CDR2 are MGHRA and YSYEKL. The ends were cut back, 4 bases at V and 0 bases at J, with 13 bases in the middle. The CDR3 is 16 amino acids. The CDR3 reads CASSLRDSSSYNEQFF. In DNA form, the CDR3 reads TGCGCCAGCAGCCTCAGGGACTCGAGCTCCTACAATGAGCAGTTCTTC.

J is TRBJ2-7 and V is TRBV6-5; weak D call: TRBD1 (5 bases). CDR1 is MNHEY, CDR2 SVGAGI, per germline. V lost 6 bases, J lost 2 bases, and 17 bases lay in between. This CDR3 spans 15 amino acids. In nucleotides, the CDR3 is TGTGCCAGCAGCCCCGACAGAACTTATACCTACGAGCAGTACTTC. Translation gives CASSPDRTYTYEQYF.

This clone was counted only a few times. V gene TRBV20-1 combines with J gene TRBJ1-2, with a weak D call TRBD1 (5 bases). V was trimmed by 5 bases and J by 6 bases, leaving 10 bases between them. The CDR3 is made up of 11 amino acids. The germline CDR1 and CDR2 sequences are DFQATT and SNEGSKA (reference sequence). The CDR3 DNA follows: TGCAGTGCTCGAGGGACGAATGGCTACACCTTC. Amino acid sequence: CSARGTNGYTF.

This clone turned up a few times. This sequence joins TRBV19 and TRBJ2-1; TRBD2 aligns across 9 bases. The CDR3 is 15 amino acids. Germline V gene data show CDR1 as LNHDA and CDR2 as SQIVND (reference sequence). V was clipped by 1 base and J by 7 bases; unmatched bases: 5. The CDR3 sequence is CASSIVAGVKNEQFF. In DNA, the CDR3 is TGTGCCAGTAGTATAGTAGCGGGAGTTAAAAATGAGCAGTTCTTC.

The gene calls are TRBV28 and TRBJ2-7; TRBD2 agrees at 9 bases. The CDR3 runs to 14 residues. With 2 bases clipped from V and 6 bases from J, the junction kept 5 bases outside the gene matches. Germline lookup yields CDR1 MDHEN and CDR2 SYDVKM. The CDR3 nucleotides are TGTGCCAGCAGTTTAGGCGCGGGAGGGTCCGAGCAGTACTTC. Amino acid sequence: CASSLGAGGSEQYF.

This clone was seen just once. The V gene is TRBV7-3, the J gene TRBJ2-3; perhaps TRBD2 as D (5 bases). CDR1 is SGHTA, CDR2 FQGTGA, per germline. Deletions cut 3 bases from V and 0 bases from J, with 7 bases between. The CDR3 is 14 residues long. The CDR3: CASSFGVSTDTQYF. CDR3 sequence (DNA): TGTGCCAGCAGCTTCGGGGTTAGCACAGATACGCAGTATTTT.

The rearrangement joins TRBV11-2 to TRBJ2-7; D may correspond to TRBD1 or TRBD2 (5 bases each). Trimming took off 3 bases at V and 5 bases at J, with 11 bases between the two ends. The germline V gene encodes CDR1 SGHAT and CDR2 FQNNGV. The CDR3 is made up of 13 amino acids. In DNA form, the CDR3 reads TGTGCCAGCAGCTTGGGCCAGGGAGACGAGCAGTACTTC. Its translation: CASSLGQGDEQYF.

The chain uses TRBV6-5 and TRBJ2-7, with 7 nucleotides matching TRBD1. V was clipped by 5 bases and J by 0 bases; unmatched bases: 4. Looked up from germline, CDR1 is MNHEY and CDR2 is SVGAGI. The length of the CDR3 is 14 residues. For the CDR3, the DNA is TGTGCCAGCAGTGCAGGGGGTTTCTCCTACGAGCAGTACTTC. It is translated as CASSAGGFSYEQYF.

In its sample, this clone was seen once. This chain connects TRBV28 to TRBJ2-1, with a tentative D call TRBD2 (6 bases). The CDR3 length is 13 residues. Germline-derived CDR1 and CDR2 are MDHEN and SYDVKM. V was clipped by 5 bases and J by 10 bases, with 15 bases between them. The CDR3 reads CASSPEGRREQFF. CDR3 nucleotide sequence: TGTGCCAGCAGTCCGGAGGGCCGGAGGGAGCAGTTCTTC.

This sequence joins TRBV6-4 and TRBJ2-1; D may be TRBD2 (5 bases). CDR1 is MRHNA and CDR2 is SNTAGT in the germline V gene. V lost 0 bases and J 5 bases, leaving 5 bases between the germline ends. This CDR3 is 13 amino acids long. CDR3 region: CASSDSTNNEQFF. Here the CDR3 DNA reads TGTGCCAGCAGTGACTCGACTAACAATGAGCAGTTCTTC.

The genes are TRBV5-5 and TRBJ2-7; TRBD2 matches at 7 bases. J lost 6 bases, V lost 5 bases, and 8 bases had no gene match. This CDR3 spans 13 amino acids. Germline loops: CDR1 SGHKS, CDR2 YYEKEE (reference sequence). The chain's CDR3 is CASSTRLALEQYF. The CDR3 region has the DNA TGTGCCAGCAGTACTCGACTAGCCCTCGAGCAGTACTTC.

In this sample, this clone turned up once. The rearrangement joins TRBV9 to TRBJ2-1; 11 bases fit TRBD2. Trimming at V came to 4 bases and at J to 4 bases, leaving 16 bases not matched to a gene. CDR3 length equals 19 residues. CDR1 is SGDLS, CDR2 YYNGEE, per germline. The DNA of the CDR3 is TGTGCCAGCAGCCCGCGCCCCGGGACTAGCGGAGGACGGTACAATGAGCAGTTCTTC. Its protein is CASSPRPGTSGGRYNEQFF.

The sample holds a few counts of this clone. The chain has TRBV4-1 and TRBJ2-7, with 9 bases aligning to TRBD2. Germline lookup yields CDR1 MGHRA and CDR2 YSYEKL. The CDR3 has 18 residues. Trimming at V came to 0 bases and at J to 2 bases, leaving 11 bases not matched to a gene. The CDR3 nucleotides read TGCGCCAGCAGCCAAGAGCTAGCGGGACTACCGAGGGCCTACGAGCAGTACTTC. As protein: CASSQELAGLPRAYEQYF.

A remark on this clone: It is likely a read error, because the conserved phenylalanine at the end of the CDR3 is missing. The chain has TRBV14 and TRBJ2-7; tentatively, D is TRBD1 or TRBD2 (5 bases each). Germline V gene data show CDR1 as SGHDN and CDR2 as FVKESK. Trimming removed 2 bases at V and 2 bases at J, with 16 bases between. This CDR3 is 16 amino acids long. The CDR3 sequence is CASSQSSGTDTYEQYS. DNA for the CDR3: TGTGCCAGCAGCCAATCCTCCGGGACCGACACCTACGAGCAGTACTCC.

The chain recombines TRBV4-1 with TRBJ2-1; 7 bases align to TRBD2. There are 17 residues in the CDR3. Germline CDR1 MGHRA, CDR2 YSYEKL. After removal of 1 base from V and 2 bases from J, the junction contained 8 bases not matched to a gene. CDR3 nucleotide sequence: TGCGCCAGCAGCCAAGTGGCTAGCGGAGTGACCTACAATGAGCAGTTCTTC. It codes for CASSQVASGVTYNEQFF.

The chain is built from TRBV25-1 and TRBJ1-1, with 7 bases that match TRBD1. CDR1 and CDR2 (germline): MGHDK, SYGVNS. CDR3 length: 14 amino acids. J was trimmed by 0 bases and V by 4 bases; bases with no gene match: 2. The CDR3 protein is CASSGGQMNTEAFF. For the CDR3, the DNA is TGTGCCAGCAGTGGGGGACAGATGAACACTGAAGCTTTCTTT.

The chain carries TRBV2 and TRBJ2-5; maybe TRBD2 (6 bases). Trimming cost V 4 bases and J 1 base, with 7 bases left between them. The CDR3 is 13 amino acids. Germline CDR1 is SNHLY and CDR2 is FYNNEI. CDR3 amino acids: CASSGGTQETQYF. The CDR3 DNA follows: TGTGCCAGCAGTGGCGGGACCCAAGAGACCCAGTACTTC.

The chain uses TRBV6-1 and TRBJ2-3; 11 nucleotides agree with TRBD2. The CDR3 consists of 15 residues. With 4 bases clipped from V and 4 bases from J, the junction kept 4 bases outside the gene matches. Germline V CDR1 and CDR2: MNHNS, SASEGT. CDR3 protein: CASSGSGRAADTQYF. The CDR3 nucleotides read TGTGCCAGCAGTGGTAGCGGGAGGGCGGCAGATACGCAGTATTTT.

CDR3 loop: CASSWTGESNQPQHF. For the CDR3, the DNA is TGTGCCAGCAGCTGGACAGGGGAGAGCAATCAGCCCCAGCATTTT. V gene TRBV5-6 combines with J gene TRBJ1-5, with TRBD1 matching over 9 bases. Germline V gene data show CDR1 as SGHDT and CDR2 as YYEEEE. The CDR3 spans 15 residues. The V gene end was trimmed by 3 bases and the J gene end by 1 base; junction bases not matched to a gene: 2.

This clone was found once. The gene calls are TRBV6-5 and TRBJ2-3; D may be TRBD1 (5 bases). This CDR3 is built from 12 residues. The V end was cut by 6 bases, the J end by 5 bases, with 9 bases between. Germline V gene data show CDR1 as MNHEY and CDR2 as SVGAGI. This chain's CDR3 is CASSSTGDTQYF. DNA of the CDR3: TGTGCCAGCAGCTCTACAGGAGATACGCAGTATTTT.

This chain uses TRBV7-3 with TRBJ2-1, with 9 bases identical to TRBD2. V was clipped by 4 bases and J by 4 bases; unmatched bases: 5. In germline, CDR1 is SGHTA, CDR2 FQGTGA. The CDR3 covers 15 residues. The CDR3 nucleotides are TGTGCCAGCAGCTCGGGGCTAGCGGGGTACAATGAGCAGTTCTTC. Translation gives CASSSGLAGYNEQFF.

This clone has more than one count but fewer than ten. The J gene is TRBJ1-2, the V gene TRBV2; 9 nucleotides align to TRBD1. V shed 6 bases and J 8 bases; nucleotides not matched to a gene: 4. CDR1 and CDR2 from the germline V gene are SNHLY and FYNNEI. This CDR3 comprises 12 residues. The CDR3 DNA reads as TGTGCCAGCAGGGGACAGGGCGGGGGCTACACCTTC. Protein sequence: CASRGQGGGYTF.

The CDR3 sequence: CASSNDFKPYNEQFF. In nucleotides, the CDR3 is TGTGCCAGCAGCAACGACTTTAAACCATACAATGAGCAGTTCTTC. V and J are TRBV9 and TRBJ2-1; the D is unclear. The V end lost 4 bases, the J end lost 4 bases, and 15 bases lay between the germline ends. The CDR3 has 15 residues. CDR1 is SGDLS, CDR2 YYNGEE, per germline.